The TCR beta chain under discussion was sequenced for a study of shared clonotypes between healthy human individuals. Looking at the study overall: Each donor's CD4 naive and CD4 memory cells filled three plates apiece, CD8 naive two, and CD8 memory one. Study outcomes and limitations: Clonotypes which were not shared had lower generation probabilities than clonotypes that all four donors shared.

Terminally differentiated effector memory CD45RA+ cells were left out of the naive CD8 fraction, which was CD45RO-negative and positively selected for CCR7. A note on this clone: The target antigen is unknown.

Per the authors' pipeline: ImmunoSEQ yielded junction-only sequences lacking quality scores, so filtering differed. Profiling relied on immunoSEQ multiplex PCR, and the TCRdb table lists in-frame clones only, not all of them. V and J calls and clone size are copied from that table; D and trimming were computed from the DNA. Seen here are millions of clones, approximately 94% observed once, and the top ten hold roughly 1%. Sequencing was performed on naive CD8+ T cells sorted from blood. This TCR came from a man aged 18 to 29 in good health.

The CDR3 sequence: CASSPRGELNTEAFF. The CDR3 DNA follows: TGTGCCAGCAGCCCCCGAGGGGAATTGAACACTGAAGCTTTCTTT. This rearrangement joins TRBV13 to TRBJ1-1, with D perhaps TRBD1 (5 bases). Deletions cut 5 bases from V and 0 bases from J, with 13 bases between. The CDR3 loop spans 15 amino acids. The germline gives CDR1 PRHDT, CDR2 FYEKMQ (reference sequence).